The next 5 T cell receptor beta chains were all read from a single sample in a study of tumor-infiltrating lymphocytes in primary liver carcinoma. From approximately 20-30 mg of unsorted bulk tissue, DNA and RNA were co-extracted together. Constant-region priming of roughly 0.45 ug total RNA yielded TCR beta cDNA. Nested multiplex PCR, run for three rounds with slightly modified ARM-PCR, yielded TCR beta libraries. Primers for the first two PCR rounds were TRBV1-TRBV30 forward primers and a C-beta reverse primer (approximately 10 cycles per round). One entry per CDR3 protein results from TCRdb running MiXCR on the multiplex PCR reads. This sample has 95,000 to 150,000 distinct CDR3 sequences, with roughly three fifths found just once. Source material: liver tumor tissue from sampling region 1. The subset denotes: tumor region T1, superior pole. The origin of the receptors is a woman aged 55-70 years with primary liver carcinoma and hepatitis B virus infection.

The CDR3 loop reads CASRPGRLSFNNEQFF. DNA for the CDR3: TGTGCCAGCAGGCCCGGGAGACTATCCTTTAACAATGAGCAGTTCTTC. The chain has TRBV7-8 and TRBJ2-1; the D gene is possibly TRBD2 (6 bases). The germline CDR1 and CDR2 sequences are SGHVS and FQNEAQ. The CDR3 sequence is 16 residues long. Trimming took 6 bases from V and 5 from J, leaving 20 bases between them.

As for this clonotype: The junction departs from germline at one end; a sequencing error may be responsible. The V gene is TRBV11-1, the J gene TRBJ1-1; tentatively, D is TRBD1 (5 bases). The CDR3 has 13 residues. Germline values: CDR1 SGHAT, CDR2 FQDESV (reference sequence). CDR3 coding DNA: TGTGCCAACAAGAGGTGGGGGAGCACTGGAGCTTTCTTT. It specifies CANKRWGSTGAFF.

This clonotype has only a few counts. This chain joins TRBV6-6 and TRBJ1-1; tentative D call: TRBD1 (5 bases). Per germline, CDR1 MNHNY and CDR2 SVGAGI (reference sequence). This CDR3 has 13 residues. Trimming took off 7 bases at V and 1 base at J, with 10 bases between the two ends. The CDR3 region has the DNA TGTGCCAGCATTACGACAGAGAACACTGAAGCTTTCTTT. This sequence encodes CASITTENTEAFF.

In this sample, this clonotype turned up many times. The V and J genes are TRBV4-2 and TRBJ2-5; 11 bases are a match to TRBD2. CDR1 and CDR2 (germline): LGHNA, YNFKEQ. The CDR3 extends over 16 amino acids. The V segment lost 2 bases and the J segment 5 bases; nucleotides outside the gene matches: 7. The CDR3 sequence is CASSQPTSGKGETQYF. CDR3 bases: TGTGCCAGCAGCCAACCGACTAGCGGGAAGGGGGAGACCCAGTACTTC.

Regarding this clonotype: An end of the junction does not agree with germline; a read error may underlie this. The chain joins TRBV18 to TRBJ2-3, with a tentative D call TRBD1 (5 bases). Germline CDR1 reads KGHSH; CDR2 reads LQKENI. This CDR3 comprises 13 residues. The CDR3 DNA reads as TGCGCCATCGAACAGGTTCCTGAAGATACGCAGTATTTT. Residues: CAIEQVPEDTQYF.